Listed here are 20 T cell receptor beta chains from one sample, sequenced in a study of shared clonotypes between healthy human individuals. Repertoires were generated with immunoSEQ multiplex PCR, while TCRdb's copy carries only in-frame clones and drops some. The table lists about 1.1 million clones, approximately 77% of them singletons, with 0.89% in the top ten. The sequencing sample was made of memory CD4+ T cells from PBMCs. The subset denotes: CD45RA-negative fraction. The receptors here all came from a young man in good health. Some clones in this sample may be carry-over from other donors' samples.

CDR3 loop: CASKVGPWYNEQFF. The CDR3 bases are TGTGCCAGTAAGGTGGGCCCTTGGTACAATGAGCAGTTCTTC. The rearrangement uses TRBV19 and TRBJ2-1; D is undetermined. Per the germline V gene, CDR1 is LNHDA and CDR2 is SQIVND (reference sequence). Deletions cut 7 bases from V and 4 bases from J, with 14 bases between. The CDR3 totals 14 residues.

V gene TRBV4-1 combines with J gene TRBJ1-5; the D is unclear. The germline gives CDR1 MGHRA, CDR2 YSYEKL. V was shortened by 0 bases and J by 4 bases, with 10 bases between the two germline ends. The CDR3 is made up of 15 amino acids. The CDR3, as DNA: TGCGCCAGCAGCCAAGATGTCCGGGAGAATCAGCCCCAGCATTTT. It specifies CASSQDVRENQPQHF.

Notes on this clone: Other DNA sequences of this sample code for an identical CDR3. The chain joins TRBV9 to TRBJ2-5, with TRBD1 identical over 7 bases. Germline V gene data show CDR1 as SGDLS and CDR2 as YYNGEE. V lost 3 bases and J lost 2; bases outside the gene matches: 4. This CDR3 contains 14 residues. In nucleotides, the CDR3 is TGTGCCAGCAGCGCCGGACAGGCTCAAGAGACCCAGTACTTC. Residues: CASSAGQAQETQYF.

This rearrangement joins TRBV6-5 to TRBJ1-5; the D gene is possibly TRBD1 (5 bases). Germline V gene lookup returns CDR1 MNHEY and CDR2 SVGAGI. Trimming left V 4 bases short and J 6 bases short, with 7 bases between. The CDR3 runs to 12 residues. The CDR3 sequence is CASSFRVQPQHF. The CDR3 DNA follows: TGTGCCAGCAGTTTCAGGGTTCAGCCCCAGCATTTT.

In its sample, this clone was seen many times. Other DNA sequences from this sample encode an identical CDR3 as well. The CDR3 DNA reads as TGTGCCAGCAGCGTTTTAGCGGGAGGTGCAGATACGCAGTATTTT. Translating it yields CASSVLAGGADTQYF. The V and J genes are TRBV9 and TRBJ2-3; TRBD2 aligns across 10 bases. The CDR3 extends over 15 amino acids. V gave up 2 bases and J gave up 4 bases; unmatched junction bases: 4. Germline V CDR1 and CDR2: SGDLS, YYNGEE. Variable domain in full (rest from reference TRBV9 and TRBJ2-3): DSGVTQTPKHLITATGQRVTLRCSPRSGDLSVYWYQQSLDQGLQFLIQYYNGEERAKGNILERFSAQQFPDLHSELNLSSLELGDSALYFCASSVLAGGADTQYFGPGTRLTVL.

The gene calls are TRBV4-1 and TRBJ2-7; 8 bases match TRBD1. V shed 4 bases and J 5 bases; nucleotides not matched to a gene: 10. The CDR3 contains 15 residues. The germline CDR1 and CDR2 sequences are MGHRA and YSYEKL. Written as DNA, the CDR3 is TGCGCCAGCAGCCTGGGACAGGACCTAGACCACGAGCAGTACTTC. It is translated as CASSLGQDLDHEQYF.

As concerns this clone: A read error may explain this, as a much larger clone is one base away. V usage is TRBV28 and J usage is TRBJ1-3; TRBD1 matches at 7 bases. The CDR3 loop spans 15 amino acids. Trimming took 3 bases from V and 1 from J; bases not matched to a gene: 3. Per germline, CDR1 MDHEN and CDR2 SYDVKM. CDR3 nucleotide sequence: TGTGCCAGCAGTTTCCAGGGGGGGTCTGGAAACACCATATATTTT. Its translation is CASSFQGGSGNTIYF.

CDR3 region: CASRTARGTGYEQFF. The CDR3 DNA reads TGTGCCAGCAGAACAGCCCGAGGGACAGGGTACGAGCAGTTCTTC. The genes are TRBV28 and TRBJ2-1; 9 bases match TRBD1. The CDR3 is made up of 15 amino acids. V gave up 6 bases and J gave up 10 bases; unmatched junction bases: 13. Germline V gene data show CDR1 as MDHEN and CDR2 as SYDVKM. Full variable domain (remainder filled in from reference TRBV28 and TRBJ2-1): DVKVTQSSRYLVKRTGEKVFLECVQDMDHENMFWYRQDPGLGLRLIYFSYDVKMKEKGDIPEGYSVSREKKERFSLILESASTNQTSMYLCASRTARGTGYEQFFGPGTRLTVL.

This clone was seen a single time. The J gene is TRBJ2-5, the V gene TRBV5-4; 7 positions agree with TRBD2. Germline V gives CDR1 SGHNT, CDR2 YYREEE (reference sequence). J lost 5 bases, V lost 4 bases, and 11 bases had no gene match. The CDR3 is made up of 15 amino acids. The CDR3 nucleotides read TGTGCCAGCAGCCGGGGGGTAGCGGAGGAGGAGACCCAGTACTTC. Its protein is CASSRGVAEEETQYF. Full variable domain (outside the CDR3, taken from reference TRBV5-4 and TRBJ2-5): ETGVTQSPTHLIKTRGQQVTLRCSSQSGHNTVSWYQQALGQGPQFIFQYYREEENGRGNFPPRFSGLQFPNYSSELNVNALELDDSALYLCASSRGVAEEETQYFGPGTRLLVL.

The chain recombines TRBV27 with TRBJ1-2; 8 positions match TRBD1. There are 14 residues in the CDR3. V was pared by 5 bases and J by 5 bases, with 7 bases of the junction left unmatched. Per germline, CDR1 MNHEY and CDR2 SMNVEV (reference sequence). DNA for the CDR3: TGTGCCAGCAGTCCGGGGACAGGAGCTTATGGCTACACCTTC. It is translated as CASSPGTGAYGYTF.

This sequence joins TRBV9 and TRBJ2-3, with 12 bases that match TRBD2. The CDR3 spans 17 residues. J was trimmed by 4 bases and V by 0 bases; bases with no gene match: 6. Germline CDR1 reads SGDLS; CDR2 reads YYNGEE. CDR3 region: CASSVGTSGRRADTQYF. For the CDR3, the DNA is TGTGCCAGCAGCGTAGGAACTAGCGGGAGGCGTGCAGATACGCAGTATTTT.

V gene TRBV18 combines with J gene TRBJ2-7; D possibly uses TRBD1 or TRBD2 (5 bases each). V was cut by 4 bases and J by 0 bases, with 7 bases left in between. The CDR3 covers 13 residues. Germline-derived CDR1 and CDR2 are KGHSH and LQKENI. In DNA form, the CDR3 reads TGTGCCAGCTCACGGGACGGCTCCTACGAGCAGTACTTC. As protein: CASSRDGSYEQYF.

In its sample, this clone was seen a few times. Within the sample, other DNA sequences also encode this same CDR3. This chain links TRBV18 with TRBJ1-1; D is uncertain. V was clipped by 2 bases and J by 5 bases, with 6 bases between them. The CDR3 loop spans 12 amino acids. CDR1 is KGHSH and CDR2 is LQKENI in the germline V gene. The CDR3 loop is CASSPRVTEAFF. CDR3 in DNA: TGTGCCAGCTCACCAAGGGTAACTGAAGCTTTCTTT. Variable domain in full (rest from reference TRBV18 and TRBJ1-1): NAGVMQNPRHLVRRRGQEARLRCSPMKGHSHVYWYRQLPEEGLKFMVYLQKENIIDESGMPKERFSAEFPKEGPSILRIQQVVRGDSAAYFCASSPRVTEAFFGQGTRLTVV.

This chain uses TRBV7-8 with TRBJ1-3, with TRBD1 as a possible D gene (6 bases). V dropped 4 bases and J dropped 4 bases, with 8 bases sitting between them. The germline gives CDR1 SGHVS, CDR2 FQNEAQ. The CDR3 sequence is 13 residues long. Written as DNA, the CDR3 is TGTGCCAGCAGCTGGGGACACGGAAACACCATATATTTT. Encoded protein: CASSWGHGNTIYF. Complete variable domain (other parts from reference TRBV7-8 and TRBJ1-3): GAGVSQSPRYKVAKRGQDVALRCDPISGHVSLFWYQQALGQGPEFLTYFQNEAQLDKSGLPSDRFFAERPEGSVSTLKIQRTQQEDSAVYLCASSWGHGNTIYFGEGSWLTVV.

This chain links TRBV28 with TRBJ2-1, with D possibly matching TRBD1 (5 bases). CDR3 length equals 12 residues. CDR1 is MDHEN and CDR2 is SYDVKM in the germline V gene. Between the trimmed V and J ends, which lost 8 bases and 4 bases, there was a span of 9 bases. The CDR3 DNA reads as TGTGCCAGCTGTACAGGTTACAATGAGCAGTTCTTC. Its protein is CASCTGYNEQFF. The full variable domain, its missing parts supplied by reference TRBV28 and TRBJ2-1, is DVKVTQSSRYLVKRTGEKVFLECVQDMDHENMFWYRQDPGLGLRLIYFSYDVKMKEKGDIPEGYSVSREKKERFSLILESASTNQTSMYLCASCTGYNEQFFGPGTRLTVL.

The gene calls are TRBV6-1 and TRBJ2-3; the match to TRBD2 covers 11 bases. Losses at the gene ends were 0 bases for V and 2 bases for J; bases not matched to a gene: 7. CDR3 length equals 18 residues. CDR1 is MNHNS, CDR2 SASEGT, per germline. The CDR3 loop is CASSEAPTSGSNTDTQYF. The CDR3 coding sequence is TGTGCCAGCAGTGAAGCTCCTACTAGCGGGAGCAACACAGATACGCAGTATTTT.

V gene TRBV4-3 combines with J gene TRBJ2-3; 11 nucleotides match TRBD2. V gave up 7 bases and J gave up 0 bases; unmatched junction bases: 9. The CDR3 is 17 residues long. Germline CDR1 and CDR2: LGHNA and YSLEER. For the CDR3, the DNA is TGCGCCAGCAACCCGGGACTAGCGGATTCCAGCACAGATACGCAGTATTTT. Its translation is CASNPGLADSSTDTQYF.

The V gene is TRBV5-6, the J gene TRBJ1-1, with 7 bases identical to TRBD1. The V gene end was trimmed by 0 bases and the J gene end by 6 bases; junction bases not matched to a gene: 5. The CDR3 extends over 14 amino acids. Germline-derived CDR1 and CDR2 are SGHDT and YYEEEE. The CDR3 DNA reads TGTGCCAGCAGCTTGGAGACAGGGAGTCCTGAAGCTTTCTTT. As protein: CASSLETGSPEAFF. Combining the CDR3 with reference TRBV5-6 and TRBJ1-1 gives the whole variable domain DAGVTQSPTHLIKTRGQQVTLRCSPKSGHDTVSWYQQALGQGPQFIFQYYEEEERQRGNFPDRFSGHQFPNYSSELNVNALLLGDSALYLCASSLETGSPEAFFGQGTRLTVV.

V and J are TRBV5-1 and TRBJ2-7; tentatively, D is TRBD1 (8 bases). Trimming cost V 7 bases and J 5 bases, with 16 bases left between them. The V gene's germline CDR1 is SGHRS and CDR2 YFSETQ. This CDR3 region has 13 residues. CDR3 sequence reads: CASRGAGGNEQYF. As DNA, the CDR3 is TGCGCCAGCCGGGGGGCAGGGGGCAACGAGCAGTACTTC. The full variable domain, rest sourced from reference TRBV5-1 and TRBJ2-7, is KAGVTQTPRYLIKTRGQQVTLSCSPISGHRSVSWYQQTPGQGLQFLFEYFSETQRNKGNFPGRFSGRQFSNSRSEMNVSTLELGDSALYLCASRGAGGNEQYFGPGTRLTVT.

This rearrangement joins TRBV14 to TRBJ1-1; D unresolved. CDR1 and CDR2 (germline): SGHDN, FVKESK. There are 13 residues in the CDR3. Trimming stripped 1 base from V and 5 bases from J, with 8 bases between. The CDR3: CASSQVMGTEAFF. CDR3 bases: TGTGCCAGCAGCCAAGTAATGGGGACTGAAGCTTTCTTT.